Sequencing of this T cell receptor beta chain was carried out in a study of T-cell reconstitution after alpha-beta-depleted transplantation in children. Study results and limitations: Reported findings indicate that, about two months after transplant, alpha-beta T cells came from several hundred expanded clones, which were derived from non-depleted graft cells. High day-60 TCRbeta diversity in some patients came from surviving recipient T cells and thymic progenitors. When one year had passed after transplant, most T-cell counts and diversity came from newly produced T cells.

The V gene's germline CDR1 is LGHNT and CDR2 FRNRAP. The CDR3 is made up of 19 amino acids. V dropped 0 bases and J dropped 3 bases, with 21 bases sitting between them. Unique molecular identifiers were incorporated into the prepared TCRbeta library. MiXCR, run by TCRdb on the PCR reads, gives a single entry per CDR3 protein. The repertoire holds some 100,000 distinct CDR3 sequences, roughly 16% seen once, with around 20% in the top ten. Worth noting for this clonotype: Its antigen is as yet unknown.

Sequencing was performed on PBMCs, mostly from graft donor cells, taken 180 days after TCRalphabeta/CD19-depleted stem cell transplant. The receptor was derived from a male patient aged 2-15 years who had a stem cell transplant for acute lymphoblastic leukemia, so the T cells may come from the graft donor. The gene calls are TRBV12-5 and TRBJ1-5; maybe TRBD1 (6 bases). CDR3 amino acids: CASGLVKIRDKGSNQPQHF. The CDR3, as DNA: TGTGCTAGTGGTTTGGTAAAAATCCGGGACAAGGGTTCCAATCAGCCCCAGCATTTT.